The next 9 T cell receptor beta chains were all read from a single sample in a study of blood T cell repertoires in COVID-19. TCRdb's table, derived via immunoSEQ multiplex PCR, lists solely in-frame clones and lacks some. The table shows approximately 220,000 clones, with about four fifths occurring only once. Material for sequencing was peripheral blood. Receptor source: a woman older than 75 with acute or convalescent COVID-19.

V is TRBV6-6 and J is TRBJ1-6; D perhaps matches TRBD1 (5 bases). The V end lost 4 bases, the J end lost 6 bases, and 10 bases lay between the germline ends. This CDR3 is built from 14 residues. CDR1 is MNHNY, CDR2 SVGAGI, per germline (reference sequence). The CDR3 spells CASSFTGPNSPLHF. The DNA of the CDR3 is TGTGCCAGCAGTTTTACAGGTCCTAATTCACCCCTCCACTTT.

The J gene is TRBJ2-1, the V gene TRBV7-3, with 9 positions matching TRBD2. Germline V gene lookup returns CDR1 SGHTA and CDR2 FQGTGA. V lost 4 bases and J lost 1; bases outside the gene matches: 8. There are 17 residues in the CDR3. CDR3 sequence (DNA): TGTGCCAGCAGCTCTCCGGCTAGCGGGAATTCCTACAATGAGCAGTTCTTC. This codes for CASSSPASGNSYNEQFF.

The chain recombines TRBV6-5 with TRBJ2-5; maybe TRBD1 (8 bases). The CDR3 totals 14 residues. V shed 2 bases and J shed 5 bases, with 12 bases lying between them. The germline gives CDR1 MNHEY, CDR2 SVGAGI. The CDR3 nucleotides are TGTGCCAGCAGTTACGACAGGGGAGGGGAGACCCAGTACTTC. Translated, it gives CASSYDRGGETQYF.

This clone was seen a single time. The gene calls are TRBV5-6 and TRBJ1-1, with D maybe TRBD1 (5 bases). The length of the CDR3 is 13 residues. V was clipped by 1 base and J by 3 bases, with 7 bases between them. The germline V gene encodes CDR1 SGHDT and CDR2 YYEEEE. The CDR3 nucleotides read TGTGCCAGCAGCTTGACAGGATACACTGAAGCTTTCTTT. Translating gives CASSLTGYTEAFF.

A single count supports this clone. CDR3 protein: CASSPLAKNIQYF. The CDR3 DNA reads as TGTGCCAGCTCCCCCCTAGCCAAAAACATTCAGTACTTC. This sequence joins TRBV18 and TRBJ2-4; unclear D gene. CDR3 length: 13 residues. From germline, CDR1 is KGHSH and CDR2 LQKENI. Between the trimmed V and J ends, which lost 6 bases and 0 bases, there was a span of 6 bases.

The CDR3 loop reads CASSLVGGAYGYTF. The CDR3 coding sequence is TGTGCCAGCAGTTTGGTGGGGGGGGCCTATGGCTACACCTTC. The rearrangement joins TRBV27 to TRBJ1-2; D perhaps matches TRBD1 (6 bases). Germline CDR1 and CDR2: MNHEY and SMNVEV (reference sequence). The CDR3 is 14 amino acids. The V and J ends lost 3 bases and 4 bases respectively, with 12 bases between them.

The chain combines TRBV18 with TRBJ1-3; weak D call: TRBD1 (5 bases). V gave up 1 base and J gave up 10 bases, with 5 bases separating them. Germline CDR1 is KGHSH and CDR2 is LQKENI. This CDR3 is 11 amino acids long. CDR3 DNA: TGTGCCAGCTCACCACAGGGGACCATATATTTT. It codes for CASSPQGTIYF.

In its sample, this clone was seen a few times. The chain carries TRBV10-3 and TRBJ2-3; 8 positions agree with TRBD2. V gave up 3 bases and J gave up 4 bases; unmatched junction bases: 6. Germline V gene data show CDR1 as ENHRY and CDR2 as SYGVKD. The CDR3 has 15 amino acids. The CDR3 DNA sequence: TGTGCCATCAGTGATCGGGGGGGCTCCCCAGATACGCAGTATTTT. As protein: CAISDRGGSPDTQYF.

The V call is TRBV13, the J call TRBJ2-3, with 14 bases matching TRBD2. The CDR3 covers 17 residues. The J segment lost 1 base and the V segment lost 5 bases, leaving 5 bases of the junction unmatched. CDR1 is PRHDT and CDR2 is FYEKMQ in the germline V gene (reference sequence). CDR3 DNA sequence: TGTGCCAGCAGCCTCGGACTAGCGGGAGGCCGCACAGATACGCAGTATTTT. Translated, it gives CASSLGLAGGRTDTQYF.